This T cell receptor (beta chain) emerged from a study of vaccination and CD4 T cells after COVID-19. Trimming left V 6 bases short and J 2 bases short, with 8 bases between. CDR1 SNHLY and CDR2 FYNNEI come from the germline V gene. The CDR3 length is 13 residues. With the Oncomine TCR Beta short-read assay, DNA from cultured CD4+ T cells was sequenced. MiXCR was run by TCRdb on the PCR reads, yielding one entry per CDR3 protein. This sample has 10,000 to 15,000 distinct CDR3 sequences, with 60% to 80% found just once. A word on this clonotype: The antigen is not known.

Treatment defined: roughly 10-day PBMC culture with coronavirus spike peptide pools or control peptides (ViraFEST assay). The clonotype comes from a human donor who received a COVID-19 vaccine. Source: CD4+ T cells from blood, cultured in vitro, taken after SARS-CoV-2 vaccination. The rearrangement uses TRBV2 and TRBJ1-5; no definite D call. CDR3 bases: TGTGCCAGCAGCCCCAATCGCAATCAGCCCCAGCATTTT. It is translated as CASSPNRNQPQHF. The variable domain in full, completed from reference TRBV2 and TRBJ1-5, reads EPEVTQTPSHQVTQMGQEVILRCVPISNHLYFYWYRQILGQKVEFLVSFYNNEISEKSEIFDDQFSVERPDGSNFTLKIRSTKLEDSAMYFCASSPNRNQPQHFGDGTRLSIL.